These T cell receptor beta chains were read from a single sample in a study of early T cells in non-severe SARS-CoV-2 infection. MiXCR, applied by TCRdb to the 5' RACE reads, yields one record per CDR3 protein. The sample shows about 90,000 distinct CDR3 sequences, 12% of them seen only once. Sequenced material: whole blood, taken at baseline. These receptors originate from an adult who was a healthcare worker with PCR-confirmed SARS-CoV-2 infection or an uninfected control (not recorded which). Both conserved end residues are part of each CDR3. The D gene is left open where the match is weak. Size is omitted from some rows. Given values are once, few, many or a class for expanded clones.

TRBV11-3	few	TRBJ2-1	.	CASSSGLHTSYNEQFF	TGTGCCAGCAGCTCAGGACTGCACACCTCCTACAATGAGCAGTTCTTC
TRBV12-3/TRBV12-4	few	TRBJ2-3	TRBD1	CASSPIPGQGTSTDTQYF	TGTGCCAGCAGTCCTATCCCGGGACAGGGGACGAGCACAGATACGCAGTATTTT
TRBV5-5	.	TRBJ1-5	TRBD1	CASRPRDSQNQPQHF	TGTGCCAGCAGGCCGCGGGACAGTCAGAATCAGCCCCAGCATTTT
TRBV19	few	TRBJ2-7	.	CARYGSSVGIAGYEQYF	TGTGCCAGATACGGGTCTTCAGTGGGCATTGCGGGATACGAGCAGTACTTC
TRBV7-6	many	TRBJ2-2	TRBD2	CASSLGLAGAANTGELFF	TGTGCCAGCAGCTTAGGTCTAGCGGGGGCCGCGAACACCGGGGAGCTGTTTTTT
TRBV7-6	few	TRBJ1-3	.	CASGGGSSGNTIYF	TGTGCCAGCGGGGGGGGATCCTCTGGAAACACCATATATTTT
TRBV24-1	many	TRBJ2-1	.	CATSGGLRWGNEQFF	TGTGCCACCAGTGGCGGCCTCAGGTGGGGCAATGAGCAGTTCTTC
TRBV28	.	TRBJ1-5	.	CASSLPASSNQPQHF	TGTGCCAGCAGCCTACCCGCATCAAGCAATCAGCCCCAGCATTTT
TRBV3-1	.	TRBJ2-7	.	CASSQVPGIYEQYF	TGTGCCAGCAGCCAAGTTCCGGGGATCTACGAGCAGTACTTC
TRBV3-1	many	TRBJ1-3	.	CASSQGSRGNTIYF	TGTGCCAGCAGCCAGGGGAGCAGGGGAAACACCATATATTTT
TRBV7-3	.	TRBJ2-5	.	CASSPTITSGGETQYF	TGTGCCAGCAGCCCGACTATAACCTCTGGCGGGGAGACCCAGTACTTC
TRBV29-1	.	TRBJ2-3	.	CSARTDTQYF	TGCAGCGCTCGCACAGATACGCAGTATTTT
TRBV30	many	TRBJ2-1	.	CAWSVSAYNEQFF	TGTGCCTGGAGTGTCTCAGCTTACAATGAGCAGTTCTTC
TRBV18	many	TRBJ1-2	.	CASSPPGQDGLDYTF	TGTGCCAGCTCACCACCGGGCCAGGACGGCCTTGACTACACCTTC
TRBV7-8	few	TRBJ2-7	.	CASSLPSDWGQAEQYF	TGTGCCAGCAGCTTGCCCTCGGATTGGGGGCAGGCCGAGCAGTACTTC
TRBV5-1	.	TRBJ2-1	.	CASSDLTPGAYNEQFF	TGCGCCAGTTCCGATCTTACTCCGGGGGCGTACAATGAGCAGTTCTTC
TRBV11-2	few	TRBJ2-7	.	CASGPIGEQYF	TGTGCCAGCGGGCCGATCGGGGAGCAGTACTTC
TRBV7-3	.	TRBJ1-1	.	CASSLSGALTEAFF	TGTGCCAGCAGCCTCTCAGGGGCCCTCACTGAAGCTTTCTTT
TRBV2	.	TRBJ1-5	.	CASSEGGGPTRNQPQHF	TGTGCCAGCAGTGAAGGAGGGGGTCCCACCCGCAATCAGCCCCAGCATTTT
TRBV3-1	.	TRBJ2-4	TRBD2	CASSPREGNIQYF	TGTGCCAGCAGCCCGAGGGAGGGAAACATTCAGTACTTC
TRBV7-3	.	TRBJ1-1	.	CASSLTSGGISEAFF	TGTGCCAGCAGCTTAACGAGCGGAGGGATATCTGAAGCTTTCTTT
TRBV20-1	few	TRBJ2-7	TRBD2	CSAREGSGSSYEQYF	TGCAGTGCTAGAGAGGGTAGCGGGAGCTCCTACGAGCAGTACTTC
TRBV7-9	many	TRBJ2-5	TRBD1	CASTRQGVLETQYF	TGTGCCAGCACCAGACAGGGCGTTCTGGAGACCCAGTACTTC
TRBV6-5	.	TRBJ1-5	.	CATQGQDSNQPQHF	TGTGCCACCCAGGGCCAGGATAGCAATCAGCCCCAGCATTTT
TRBV20-1	few	TRBJ1-6	.	CSASVTDTYNSPLHF	TGCAGTGCCTCCGTGACAGACACCTATAATTCACCCCTCCACTTT
TRBV7-9	few	TRBJ2-1	.	CASSPRQDGYNEQFF	TGTGCCAGCAGCCCTCGTCAGGATGGGTACAATGAGCAGTTCTTC
TRBV6-5	few	TRBJ2-7	.	CASSYATTGDYEQYF	TGTGCCAGCAGTTACGCGACTACAGGAGACTACGAGCAGTACTTC
TRBV6-5	few	TRBJ2-7	TRBD2	CASSYSTGRAPYEQYF	TGTGCCAGCAGTTACTCTACCGGGAGGGCCCCCTACGAGCAGTACTTC
TRBV11-2	many	TRBJ2-1	.	CASSRSRSSYNEQFF	TGTGCCAGCAGCAGAAGCAGGTCCTCCTACAATGAGCAGTTCTTC
TRBV7-9	few	TRBJ2-4	TRBD1	CASSPQGGKNIQYF	TGTGCCAGCAGCCCACAGGGGGGAAAAAACATTCAGTACTTC
TRBV7-9	few	TRBJ1-6	.	CASSLGVTYNSPLHF	TGTGCCAGCAGCCTCGGAGTGACCTATAATTCACCCCTCCACTTT
TRBV19	.	TRBJ1-2	.	CASSVTVADGYTF	TGTGCCAGTAGTGTGACAGTCGCCGATGGCTACACCTTC
TRBV5-1	.	TRBJ2-3	.	CASGTSGESTDTQYF	TGCGCCAGTGGGACAAGCGGGGAAAGCACAGATACGCAGTATTTT
TRBV7-6	many	TRBJ2-1	TRBD2	CASSLTSGNNEQFF	TGTGCCAGCAGCTTGACTAGCGGAAACAATGAGCAGTTCTTC
TRBV6-4	.	TRBJ2-4	TRBD1	CASSGPMDRGAKNIQYF	TGTGCCAGCAGTGGTCCAATGGACAGGGGAGCCAAAAACATTCAGTACTTC
TRBV21-1	.	TRBJ2-7	.	CASSGGEQGACEQYF	TGTGCCAGCAGCGGAGGGGAGCAAGGAGCGTGCGAGCAGTACTTC